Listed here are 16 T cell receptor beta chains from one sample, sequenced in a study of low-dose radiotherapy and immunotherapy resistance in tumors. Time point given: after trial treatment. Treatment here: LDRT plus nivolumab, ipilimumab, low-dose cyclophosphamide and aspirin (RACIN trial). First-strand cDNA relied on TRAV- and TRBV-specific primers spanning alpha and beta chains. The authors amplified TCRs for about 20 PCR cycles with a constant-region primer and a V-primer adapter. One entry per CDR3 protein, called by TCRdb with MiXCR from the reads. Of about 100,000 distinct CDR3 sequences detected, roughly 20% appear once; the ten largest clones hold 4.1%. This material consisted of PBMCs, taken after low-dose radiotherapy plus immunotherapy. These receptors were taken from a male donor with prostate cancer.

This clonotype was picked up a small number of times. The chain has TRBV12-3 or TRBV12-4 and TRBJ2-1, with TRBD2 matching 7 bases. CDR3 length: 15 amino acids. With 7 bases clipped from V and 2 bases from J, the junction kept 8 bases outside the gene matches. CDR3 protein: CASMEGGGPYNEQFF. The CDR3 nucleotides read TGTGCCAGCATGGAAGGCGGGGGACCCTACAATGAGCAGTTCTTC.

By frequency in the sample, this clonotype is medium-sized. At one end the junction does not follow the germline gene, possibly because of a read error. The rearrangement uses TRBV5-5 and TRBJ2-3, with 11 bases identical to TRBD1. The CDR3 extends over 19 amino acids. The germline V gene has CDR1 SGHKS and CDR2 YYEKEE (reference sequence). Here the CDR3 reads CASSFRYDWDRGITDTQYF. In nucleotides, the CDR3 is TGCGCCAGCAGCTTTCGTTACGATTGGGACAGGGGGATCACAGATACGCAGTATTTT.

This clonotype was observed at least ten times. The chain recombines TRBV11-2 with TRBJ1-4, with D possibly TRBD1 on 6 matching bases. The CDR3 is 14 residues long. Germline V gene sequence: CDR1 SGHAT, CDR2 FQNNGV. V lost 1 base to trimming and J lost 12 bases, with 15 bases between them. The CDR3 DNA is TGTGCCAGCAGCTTAGTTCGGGGGGCTGGTGAACTGTTTTTT. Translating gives CASSLVRGAGELFF.

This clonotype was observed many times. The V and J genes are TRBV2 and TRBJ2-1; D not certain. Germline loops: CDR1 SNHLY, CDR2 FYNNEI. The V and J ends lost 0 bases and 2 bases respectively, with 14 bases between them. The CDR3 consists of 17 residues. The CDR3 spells CASSEAGIGRAYNEQFF. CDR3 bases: TGTGCCAGCAGTGAAGCTGGGATCGGCCGAGCCTACAATGAGCAGTTCTTC. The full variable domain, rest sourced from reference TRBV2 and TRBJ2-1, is EPEVTQTPSHQVTQMGQEVILRCVPISNHLYFYWYRQILGQKVEFLVSFYNNEISEKSEIFDDQFSVERPDGSNFTLKIRSTKLEDSAMYFCASSEAGIGRAYNEQFFGPGTRLTVL.

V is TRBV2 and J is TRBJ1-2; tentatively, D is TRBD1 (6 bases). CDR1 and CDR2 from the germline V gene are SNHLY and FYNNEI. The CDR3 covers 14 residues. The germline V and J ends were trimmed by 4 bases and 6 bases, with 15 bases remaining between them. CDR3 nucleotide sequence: TGTGCCAGCAGTGGGGGGCTGGCAGGGGATGGCTACACCTTC. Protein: CASSGGLAGDGYTF.

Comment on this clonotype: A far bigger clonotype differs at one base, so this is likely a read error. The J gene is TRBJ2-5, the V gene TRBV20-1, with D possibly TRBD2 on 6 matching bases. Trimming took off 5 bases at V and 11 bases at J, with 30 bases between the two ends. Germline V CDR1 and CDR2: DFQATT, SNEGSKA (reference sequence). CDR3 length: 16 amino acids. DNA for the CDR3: TGCAGTGCTCCACAGTCGGGAAGCGGGTCCTACAATGAGCAGTACTTC. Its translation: CSAPQSGSGSYNEQYF.

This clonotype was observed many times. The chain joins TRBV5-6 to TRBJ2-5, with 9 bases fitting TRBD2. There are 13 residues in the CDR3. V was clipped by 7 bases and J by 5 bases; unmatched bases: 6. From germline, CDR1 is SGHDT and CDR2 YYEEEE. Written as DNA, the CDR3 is TGTGCCAGCTCGGGACTAGCAGGCGAGACCCAGTACTTC. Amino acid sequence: CASSGLAGETQYF.

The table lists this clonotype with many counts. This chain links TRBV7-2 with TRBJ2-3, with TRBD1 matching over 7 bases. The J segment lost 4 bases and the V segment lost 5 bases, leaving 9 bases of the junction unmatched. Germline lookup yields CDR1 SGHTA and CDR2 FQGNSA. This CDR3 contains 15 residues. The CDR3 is CASSARQGRSDTQYF. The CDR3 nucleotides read TGTGCCAGCAGCGCGAGACAGGGCCGCTCAGATACGCAGTATTTT.

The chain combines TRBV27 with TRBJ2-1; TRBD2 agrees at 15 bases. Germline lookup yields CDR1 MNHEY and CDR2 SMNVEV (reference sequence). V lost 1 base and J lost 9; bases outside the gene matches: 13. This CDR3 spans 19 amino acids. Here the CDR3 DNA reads TGTGCCAGCAGTTTATACCCCCTCGGACTAGCGGGAGGGAGTGGTGAGCAGTTCTTC. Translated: CASSLYPLGLAGGSGEQFF.

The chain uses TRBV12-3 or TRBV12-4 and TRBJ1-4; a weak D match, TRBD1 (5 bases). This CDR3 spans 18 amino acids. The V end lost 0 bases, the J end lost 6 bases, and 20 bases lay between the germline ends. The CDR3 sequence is CASSLALGEFGLDEKLFF. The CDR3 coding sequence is TGTGCCAGCAGTTTAGCGCTGGGGGAATTCGGCTTGGATGAAAAACTGTTTTTT.

CDR3 protein: CASSSGQGRRQYF. In DNA, the CDR3 is TGTGCCAGCAGCTCGGGACAGGGGAGACGGCAGTACTTC. The J gene is TRBJ2-7, the V gene TRBV5-8, with 10 bases matching TRBD1. V shed 3 bases, J shed 9 bases, and the junction held 6 bases outside the gene matches. In germline, CDR1 is SGHTS, CDR2 YDEGEE. CDR3 length: 13 residues.

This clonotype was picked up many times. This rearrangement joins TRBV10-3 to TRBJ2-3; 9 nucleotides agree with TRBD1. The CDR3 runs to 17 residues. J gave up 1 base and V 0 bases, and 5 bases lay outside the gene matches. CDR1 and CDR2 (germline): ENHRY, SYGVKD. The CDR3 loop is CAISESNRGRGTDTQYF. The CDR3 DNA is TGTGCCATCAGTGAGTCCAACAGGGGGCGCGGCACAGATACGCAGTATTTT.

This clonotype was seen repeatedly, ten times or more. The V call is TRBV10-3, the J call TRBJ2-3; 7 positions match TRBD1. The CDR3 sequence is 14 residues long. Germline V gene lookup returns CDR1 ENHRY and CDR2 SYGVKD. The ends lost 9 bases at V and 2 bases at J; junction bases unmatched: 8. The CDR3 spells CAIKPGQNTDTQYF. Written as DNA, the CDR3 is TGTGCCATTAAACCGGGACAGAACACAGATACGCAGTATTTT.

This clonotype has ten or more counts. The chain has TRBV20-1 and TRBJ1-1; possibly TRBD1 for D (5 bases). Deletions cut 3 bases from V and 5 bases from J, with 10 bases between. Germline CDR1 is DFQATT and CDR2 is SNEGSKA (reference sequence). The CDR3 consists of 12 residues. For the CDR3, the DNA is TGCAGTGCTAGCGGGGACCGAACTGAAGCTTTCTTT. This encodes CSASGDRTEAFF.

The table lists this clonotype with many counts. The CDR3 region is CASSGSGAGEQYF. The CDR3, as DNA: TGTGCCAGTAGTGGATCTGGGGCCGGCGAGCAGTACTTC. V usage is TRBV19 and J usage is TRBJ2-7; D might be TRBD1 (5 bases). This CDR3 is built from 13 residues. The V end was cut by 5 bases, the J end by 6 bases, with 14 bases between. CDR1 is LNHDA and CDR2 is SQIVND in the germline V gene (reference sequence).

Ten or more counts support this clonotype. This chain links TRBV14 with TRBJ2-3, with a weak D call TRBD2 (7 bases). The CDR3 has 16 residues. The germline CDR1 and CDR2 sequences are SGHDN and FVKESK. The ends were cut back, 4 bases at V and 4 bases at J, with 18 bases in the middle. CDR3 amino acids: CASSPNLGGVADTQYF. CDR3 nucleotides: TGTGCCAGCAGCCCAAACCTAGGGGGGGTCGCAGATACGCAGTATTTT.